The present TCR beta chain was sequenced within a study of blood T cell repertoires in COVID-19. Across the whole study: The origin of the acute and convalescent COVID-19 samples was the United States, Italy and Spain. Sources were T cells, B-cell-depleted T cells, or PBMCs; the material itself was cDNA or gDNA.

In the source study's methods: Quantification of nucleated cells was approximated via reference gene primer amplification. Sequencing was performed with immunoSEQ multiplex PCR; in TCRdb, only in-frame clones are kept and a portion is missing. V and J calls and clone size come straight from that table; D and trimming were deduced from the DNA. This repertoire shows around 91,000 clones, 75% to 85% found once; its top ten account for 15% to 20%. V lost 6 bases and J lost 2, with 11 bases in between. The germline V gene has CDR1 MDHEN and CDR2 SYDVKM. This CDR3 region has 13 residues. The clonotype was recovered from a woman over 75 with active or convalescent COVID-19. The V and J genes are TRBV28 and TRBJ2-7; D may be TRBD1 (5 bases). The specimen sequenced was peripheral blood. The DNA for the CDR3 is TGTGCCAGCAGCGGAGACAGTACCTACGAGCAGTACTTC. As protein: CASSGDSTYEQYF. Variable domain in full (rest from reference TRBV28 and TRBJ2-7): DVKVTQSSRYLVKRTGEKVFLECVQDMDHENMFWYRQDPGLGLRLIYFSYDVKMKEKGDIPEGYSVSREKKERFSLILESASTNQTSMYLCASSGDSTYEQYFGPGTRLTVT.